The rows below give T cell receptor beta chains drawn from one sample of a study of cytomegalovirus exposure and HLA in healthy donors. Sequencing was performed with immunoSEQ multiplex PCR; in TCRdb, only in-frame clones are kept and a portion is missing. There are roughly 80,000 clones in the sample; approximately 75% occur only once, and about 7% lies in the top ten. The specimen sequenced was PBMCs. These receptors originate from a woman aged 40 to 50 in good health and CMV-seronegative. CDR3s include the opening cysteine and the closing phenylalanine or tryptophan. The order of the fields is clone size, D gene, V gene, J gene, CDR3 DNA, CDR3 protein. The D gene is left open where the match is weak. Rows may omit the clone size; those that give it use once, few, many or a size class.

clone_size: -
d_call: -
v_call: TRBV15
j_call: TRBJ1-4
cdr3_nt: TGTGCCACCAGCAGAGATCGGGGAGGGGATGAAAAACTGTTTTTT
cdr3_aa: CATSRDRGGDEKLFF

clone_size: -
d_call: -
v_call: TRBV5-1
j_call: TRBJ2-5
cdr3_nt: TGCGCCAGCAGTACGCGTGAGGGAGGAGAGACCCAGTACTTC
cdr3_aa: CASSTREGGETQYF

clone_size: few
d_call: TRBD2
v_call: TRBV7-3
j_call: TRBJ2-7
cdr3_nt: TGTGCCAGCAGCCCGGCGGGGGGGCAGTACGAGCAGTACTTC
cdr3_aa: CASSPAGGQYEQYF

clone_size: once
d_call: TRBD2
v_call: TRBV5-1
j_call: TRBJ2-1
cdr3_nt: TGCGCCAGCAGCTCCGGGGGGGCCTTAGGGAATGAGCAGTTCTTC
cdr3_aa: CASSSGGALGNEQFF

clone_size: -
d_call: TRBD2
v_call: TRBV11-2
j_call: TRBJ2-1
cdr3_nt: TGTGCCAGCAGCTACGGGACTAGCGGTTATACCTACAATGAGCAGTTCTTC
cdr3_aa: CASSYGTSGYTYNEQFF

clone_size: -
d_call: -
v_call: TRBV5-4
j_call: TRBJ1-1
cdr3_nt: TGTGCCAGCAGCGAGAGGTTAGGGGGCACTGAAGCTTTCTTT
cdr3_aa: CASSERLGGTEAFF

clone_size: few
d_call: -
v_call: TRBV2
j_call: TRBJ2-5
cdr3_nt: TGTGCCAGCACTAAGGAGGGCGGGGCGGGGGAGACCCAGTACTTC
cdr3_aa: CASTKEGGAGETQYF

clone_size: -
d_call: TRBD1
v_call: TRBV18
j_call: TRBJ1-1
cdr3_nt: TGTGCCAGCTCACCAGGTCAGGGGGCTGAAGCTTTCTTT
cdr3_aa: CASSPGQGAEAFF

clone_size: large
d_call: -
v_call: TRBV9
j_call: TRBJ1-1
cdr3_nt: TGTGCCAGCAGCGTCGTCAACACTGAAGCTTTCTTT
cdr3_aa: CASSVVNTEAFF

clone_size: -
d_call: -
v_call: TRBV21-1
j_call: TRBJ2-7
cdr3_nt: TGTGCCCGGAATGGACACGTAGCCTACGAGCAGTACTTC
cdr3_aa: CARNGHVAYEQYF

clone_size: once
d_call: TRBD2
v_call: TRBV4-1
j_call: TRBJ2-2
cdr3_nt: TGCGCCAGCAGCCAAGGGGGCGGGGGGAACACCGGGGAGCTGTTTTTT
cdr3_aa: CASSQGGGGNTGELFF

clone_size: -
d_call: TRBD2
v_call: TRBV29-1
j_call: TRBJ2-5
cdr3_nt: TGCAGCGCTGAATTACTAGCGGGAGTGGGGGGGGAGACCCAGTACTTC
cdr3_aa: CSAELLAGVGGETQYF

clone_size: -
d_call: -
v_call: TRBV7-2
j_call: TRBJ2-1
cdr3_nt: TGTGCCAGCAGCTTAGCGGGCGGGTTGGCCAATGAGCAGTTCTTC
cdr3_aa: CASSLAGGLANEQFF

clone_size: once
d_call: -
v_call: TRBV19
j_call: TRBJ2-2
cdr3_nt: TGTGCCAGTAGTATCGACGGGAGAAGGAACACCGGGGAGCTGTTTTTT
cdr3_aa: CASSIDGRRNTGELFF

clone_size: few
d_call: TRBD1
v_call: TRBV7-2
j_call: TRBJ1-5
cdr3_nt: TGTGCCAGCAGACAAGGACAGGGGTCTCAGCCCCAGCATTTT
cdr3_aa: CASRQGQGSQPQHF

clone_size: -
d_call: TRBD1
v_call: TRBV7-2
j_call: TRBJ1-5
cdr3_nt: TGTGCCAGCAGCTTAGCAGGTGCGACAGGGAGCCCTACTAGCAATCAGCCCCAGCATTTT
cdr3_aa: CASSLAGATGSPTSNQPQHF

clone_size: few
d_call: -
v_call: TRBV5-1
j_call: TRBJ1-5
cdr3_nt: TGCGCCAGCAGCTCGGAACACAGGAATAGCAATCAGCCCCAGCATTTT
cdr3_aa: CASSSEHRNSNQPQHF